These 16 T cell receptor beta chains came from one sample sequenced in a study of T cells in localized non-small cell lung cancer. The data were produced by immunoSEQ multiplex PCR, yet TCRdb's version contains in-frame clones alone and is incomplete. The table has tens of thousands of clones, over 80% seen once. Sample: peripheral blood, taken before any cancer treatment. The receptors originated from an older female donor with stage II squamous cell lung carcinoma.

The chain joins TRBV6-1 to TRBJ2-7, with 7 bases lining up with TRBD1. The CDR3 contains 15 residues. The ends lost 1 base at V and 1 base at J; junction bases unmatched: 4. Germline CDR1 is MNHNS and CDR2 is SASEGT. The CDR3 DNA sequence: TGTGCCAGCAGTGAAGGGACAGGACCGTCCTACGAGCAGTACTTC. It specifies CASSEGTGPSYEQYF.

This clone was counted once. This chain links TRBV19 with TRBJ1-5; D possibly corresponds to TRBD1 (6 bases). The V gene's germline CDR1 is LNHDA and CDR2 SQIVND (reference sequence). The V end was cut by 5 bases, the J end by 0 bases, with 8 bases between. The CDR3 spans 14 residues. The CDR3 spells CASSGGHSNQPQHF. As DNA, the CDR3 is TGTGCCAGTAGTGGGGGCCATAGCAATCAGCCCCAGCATTTT. Full variable domain (remainder filled in from reference TRBV19 and TRBJ1-5): DGGITQSPKYLFRKEGQNVTLSCEQNLNHDAMYWYRQDPGQGLRLIYYSQIVNDFQKGDIAEGYSVSREKKESFPLTVTSAQKNPTAFYLCASSGGHSNQPQHFGDGTRLSIL.

The CDR3 protein is CASTAAPNSPLHF. CDR3 bases: TGTGCCTCTACAGCAGCCCCTAATTCACCCCTCCACTTT. The chain is built from TRBV15 and TRBJ1-6; no reliable D call. CDR1 and CDR2 from the germline V gene are LNHNV and YYDKDF (reference sequence). The CDR3 has 13 amino acids. Deletions cut 11 bases from V and 6 bases from J, with 14 bases between.

This rearrangement joins TRBV7-2 to TRBJ2-3, with 8 bases aligning to TRBD2. This CDR3 is 16 amino acids long. V was clipped by 4 bases and J by 4 bases; unmatched bases: 10. The germline gives CDR1 SGHTA, CDR2 FQGNSA. CDR3: CASSSRGGTMPDTQYF. The CDR3, as DNA: TGTGCCAGCAGCTCCCGGGGGGGGACGATGCCAGATACGCAGTATTTT.

In DNA, the CDR3 is TGTGCCAGCAGCTTAGTTTTGGAGGGCCCCTACCAAGAGACCCAGTACTTC. It codes for CASSLVLEGPYQETQYF. The chain recombines TRBV7-2 with TRBJ2-5; weak D call: TRBD2 (6 bases). Trimming shortened V by 1 base and J by 0 bases, and 15 bases separated the two germline ends. This CDR3 contains 17 residues. Germline V lookup: CDR1 SGHTA, CDR2 FQGNSA.

The rearrangement uses TRBV5-1 and TRBJ2-7, with D possibly TRBD2 on 5 matching bases. Looked up from germline, CDR1 is SGHRS and CDR2 is YFSETQ. Trimming stripped 1 base from V and 4 bases from J, with 9 bases between. This CDR3 has 13 amino acids. CDR3 coding DNA: TGCGCCAGCAGCTTGAAAGGACTTTACGAGCAGTACTTC. Its translation is CASSLKGLYEQYF.

The chain recombines TRBV5-4 with TRBJ1-6; D remains ambiguous. Germline assignment: CDR1 SGHNT and CDR2 YYREEE (reference sequence). V lost 1 base and J 8 bases, leaving 4 bases between the germline ends. The CDR3 has 12 residues. The CDR3 DNA sequence: TGTGCCAGCAGCTTGATTGATTCACCCCTCCACTTT. Its protein product is CASSLIDSPLHF. Complete variable domain (other parts from reference TRBV5-4 and TRBJ1-6): ETGVTQSPTHLIKTRGQQVTLRCSSQSGHNTVSWYQQALGQGPQFIFQYYREEENGRGNFPPRFSGLQFPNYSSELNVNALELDDSALYLCASSLIDSPLHFGNGTRLTVT.

The chain carries TRBV6-6 and TRBJ2-3; D gene uncertain. The germline V gene encodes CDR1 MNHNY and CDR2 SVGAGI (reference sequence). This CDR3 comprises 14 residues. V shed 5 bases and J shed 0 bases, with 9 bases lying between them. The CDR3 DNA reads TGTGCCAGCAGTCAGTCAATTAGCACAGATACGCAGTATTTT. Its translation: CASSQSISTDTQYF.

The chain combines TRBV6-5 with TRBJ1-2, with a tentative D call TRBD1 (6 bases). V lost 5 bases and J 8 bases, leaving 18 bases between the germline ends. The germline V gene has CDR1 MNHEY and CDR2 SVGAGI. This CDR3 comprises 14 residues. The CDR3 protein is CASSALQGLGGYTF. In DNA form, the CDR3 reads TGTGCCAGCAGTGCACTACAGGGACTTGGGGGCTACACCTTC.

This chain uses TRBV4-1 with TRBJ1-2; D remains unclear. V was clipped by 5 bases and J by 7 bases, with 14 bases between them. From germline, CDR1 is MGHRA and CDR2 YSYEKL. The CDR3 length is 13 residues. The CDR3 loop is CASSFNGEGGYTF. The CDR3 coding sequence is TGCGCCAGCAGCTTCAACGGGGAGGGTGGCTACACCTTC.

This clone came up once. The rearrangement links TRBV10-1 to TRBJ2-5, with TRBD1 matching over 7 bases. Germline CDR1 reads WNHNN; CDR2 reads SYGVQD (reference sequence). The V and J ends lost 2 bases and 2 bases, in that order; junction bases with no gene match: 11. The length of the CDR3 is 17 residues. CDR3 coding DNA: TGCGCCAGCAGTGAGAGACCCCTGGGACAGCTTCAAGAGACCCAGTACTTC. Its protein product is CASSERPLGQLQETQYF.

V usage is TRBV27 and J usage is TRBJ1-1; D uncertain. From germline, CDR1 is MNHEY and CDR2 SMNVEV (reference sequence). This CDR3 region has 14 residues. V shed 6 bases and J shed 0 bases, with 11 bases lying between them. The CDR3 region is CASRKGLLNTEAFF. The DNA of the CDR3 is TGTGCCAGCAGAAAAGGACTCCTGAACACTGAAGCTTTCTTT.

The DNA of the CDR3 is TGTGCCAGCAGCCTAGCGGGGGGGACGACCGGGGAGCTGTTTTTT. This codes for CASSLAGGTTGELFF. The genes are TRBV5-8 and TRBJ2-2, with TRBD2 identical over 12 bases. CDR1 is SGHTS and CDR2 is YDEGEE in the germline V gene. The CDR3 length is 15 residues. V was pared by 4 bases and J by 5 bases, with 3 bases of the junction left unmatched.

V gene TRBV6-5 combines with J gene TRBJ1-3; D is uncertain. Per the germline V gene, CDR1 is MNHEY and CDR2 is SVGAGI. This CDR3 is 14 amino acids long. V lost 5 bases, J lost 0 bases, and 8 bases lay in between. The CDR3 spells CASSAVLSGNTIYF. DNA for the CDR3: TGTGCCAGCAGTGCCGTCCTCTCTGGAAACACCATATATTTT.

V usage is TRBV10-2 and J usage is TRBJ1-5, with TRBD1 matching 9 bases. J was trimmed by 4 bases and V by 4 bases; bases with no gene match: 2. Germline-derived CDR1 and CDR2 are WSHSY and SAAADI. The CDR3 runs 14 residues. This CDR3 reads CASSAGQGNQPQHF. CDR3 nucleotides: TGCGCCAGCAGTGCTGGACAGGGGAATCAGCCCCAGCATTTT.

The rearrangement joins TRBV5-6 to TRBJ1-6; 9 bases map to TRBD1. Germline lookup yields CDR1 SGHDT and CDR2 YYEEEE. This CDR3 has 16 residues. Trimming removed 4 bases from V and 7 bases from J; junction bases left unmatched: 9. The CDR3 bases are TGTGCCAGCAGCCTACAGGGGGCGCCGGGCAATTCACCCCTCCACTTT. It is translated as CASSLQGAPGNSPLHF.